These 5 T cell receptor beta chains were sequenced from one sample in a study of T-cell reconstitution after alpha-beta-depleted transplantation in children. The TCRbeta library incorporated unique molecular identifiers. MiXCR, run by TCRdb on the PCR reads, gives a single entry per CDR3 protein. Among 130,000 or so distinct CDR3 sequences listed, about 9.6% were seen once. The sample was PBMCs, mostly from graft donor cells, taken 180 days after TCRalphabeta/CD19-depleted stem cell transplant. The source is a girl less than two years old who had a stem cell transplant for combined immunodeficiency, so the T cells may come from the graft donor.

This clonotype was counted a few times. V usage is TRBV5-6 and J usage is TRBJ2-5; tentative D call: TRBD2 (5 bases). The V gene's germline CDR1 is SGHDT and CDR2 YYEEEE. CDR3 length: 15 amino acids. The V end lost 3 bases, the J end lost 2 bases, and 14 bases lay between the germline ends. This chain's CDR3 is CASSSLSRGQETQYF. The DNA for the CDR3 is TGTGCCAGCAGCTCGCTTTCACGGGGTCAAGAGACCCAGTACTTC.

This clonotype was observed many times. The chain carries TRBV29-1 and TRBJ2-7; 8 bases align to TRBD1. Germline CDR1 and CDR2: SQVTM and ANQGSEA. The CDR3 sequence is 13 residues long. The V and J ends lost 8 bases and 2 bases, in that order; junction bases with no gene match: 8. CDR3 sequence reads: CSTRTGKPYEQYF. The CDR3 DNA is TGCAGCACCCGGACAGGGAAACCCTACGAGCAGTACTTC.

Concerning this clonotype itself: The junction departs from germline at one end; a sequencing error may be responsible. The chain uses TRBV2 and TRBJ2-1, with 9 bases fitting TRBD1. Germline V CDR1 and CDR2: SNHLY, FYNNEI. This CDR3 is built from 18 residues. The CDR3 spells CTSSTHDRGLRSYNEQFF. The CDR3 DNA reads TGTACCAGCAGTACTCACGACAGGGGGTTACGATCCTACAATGAGCAGTTCTTC.

This sequence joins TRBV3-1 and TRBJ1-6; D is ambiguous. Germline V gene lookup returns CDR1 LGHDT and CDR2 YNNKEL (reference sequence). Between the trimmed V and J ends, which lost 0 bases and 19 bases, there was a span of 19 bases. The CDR3 contains 14 residues. The CDR3 region has the DNA TGTGCCAGCAGCCAAGATGTTTGCCTCGTGCGGTGGCACTTT. The encoded protein is CASSQDVCLVRWHF.

The chain uses TRBV30 and TRBJ1-2; no clear D. V dropped 0 bases and J dropped 4 bases, with 15 bases sitting between them. The CDR3 totals 15 residues. The germline CDR1 and CDR2 sequences are GTSNPN and SVGIG (reference sequence). CDR3 DNA: TGTGCCTGGAGTGTAGAGGACCGAGGATTCTATGGCTACACCTTC. The encoded protein is CAWSVEDRGFYGYTF.